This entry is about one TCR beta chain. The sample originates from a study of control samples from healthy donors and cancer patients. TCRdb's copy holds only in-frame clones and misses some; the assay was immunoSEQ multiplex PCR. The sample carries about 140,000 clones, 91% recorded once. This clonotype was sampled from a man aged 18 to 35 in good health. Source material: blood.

The CDR3 bases are TGTGCCAGCAGCGCGGCGTATGCAACTAATGAAAAACTGTTTTTT. Residues: CASSAAYATNEKLFF. The chain couples TRBV5-5 to TRBJ1-4; D not certain. Per the germline V gene, CDR1 is SGHKS and CDR2 is YYEKEE (reference sequence). V was trimmed by 4 bases and J by 0 bases, leaving 10 bases between them. This CDR3 region has 15 residues.